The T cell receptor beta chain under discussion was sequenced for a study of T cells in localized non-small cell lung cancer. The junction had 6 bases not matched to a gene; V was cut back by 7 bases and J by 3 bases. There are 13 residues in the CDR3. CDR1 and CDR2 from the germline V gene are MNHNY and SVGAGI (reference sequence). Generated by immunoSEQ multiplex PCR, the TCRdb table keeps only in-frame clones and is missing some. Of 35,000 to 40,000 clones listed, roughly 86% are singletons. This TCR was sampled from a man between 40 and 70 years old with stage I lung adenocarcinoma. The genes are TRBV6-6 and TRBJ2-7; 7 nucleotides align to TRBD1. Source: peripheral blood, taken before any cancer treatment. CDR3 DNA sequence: TGTGCCAGCAATAGGGACAGATACTACGAGCAGTACTTC. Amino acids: CASNRDRYYEQYF.